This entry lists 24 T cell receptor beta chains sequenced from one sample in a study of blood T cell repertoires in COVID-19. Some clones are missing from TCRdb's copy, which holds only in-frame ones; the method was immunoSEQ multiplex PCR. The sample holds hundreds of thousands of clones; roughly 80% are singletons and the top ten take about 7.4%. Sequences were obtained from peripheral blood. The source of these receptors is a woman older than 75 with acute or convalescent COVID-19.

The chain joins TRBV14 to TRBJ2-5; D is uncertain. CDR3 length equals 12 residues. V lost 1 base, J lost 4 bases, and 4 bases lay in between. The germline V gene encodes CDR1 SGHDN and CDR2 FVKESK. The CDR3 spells CASSQVGETQYF. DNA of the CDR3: TGTGCCAGCAGCCAAGTCGGAGAGACCCAGTACTTC.

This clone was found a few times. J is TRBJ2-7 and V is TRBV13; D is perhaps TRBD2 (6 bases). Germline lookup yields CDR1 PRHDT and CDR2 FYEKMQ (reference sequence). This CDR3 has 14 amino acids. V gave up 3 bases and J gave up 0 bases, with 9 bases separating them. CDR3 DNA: TGTGCCAGCAGCTTGGCGGGGAGCTCCTACGAGCAGTACTTC. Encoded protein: CASSLAGSSYEQYF.

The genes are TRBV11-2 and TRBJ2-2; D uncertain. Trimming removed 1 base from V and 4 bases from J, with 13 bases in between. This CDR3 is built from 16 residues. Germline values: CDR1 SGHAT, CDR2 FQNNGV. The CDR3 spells CASSLGGSWITGELFF. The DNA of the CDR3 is TGTGCCAGCAGCTTAGGCGGTAGTTGGATCACCGGGGAGCTGTTTTTT.

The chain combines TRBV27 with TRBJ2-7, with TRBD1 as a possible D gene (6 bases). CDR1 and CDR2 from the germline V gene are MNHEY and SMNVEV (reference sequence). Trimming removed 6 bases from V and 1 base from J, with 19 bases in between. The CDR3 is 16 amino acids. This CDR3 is CASRGPGVGRSYEQYF. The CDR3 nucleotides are TGTGCCAGCAGGGGGCCAGGGGTTGGTCGATCCTACGAGCAGTACTTC.

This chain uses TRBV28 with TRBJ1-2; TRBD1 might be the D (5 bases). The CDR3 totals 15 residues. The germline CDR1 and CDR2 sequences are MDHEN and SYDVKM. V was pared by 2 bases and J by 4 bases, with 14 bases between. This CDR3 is CASSLGAARGYGYTF. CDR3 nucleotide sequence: TGTGCCAGCAGTTTAGGGGCAGCACGCGGCTATGGCTACACCTTC.

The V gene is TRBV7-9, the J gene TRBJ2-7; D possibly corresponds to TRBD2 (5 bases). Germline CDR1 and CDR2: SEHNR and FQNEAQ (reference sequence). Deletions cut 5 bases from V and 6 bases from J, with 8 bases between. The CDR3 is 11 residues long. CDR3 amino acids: CASSREGEQYF. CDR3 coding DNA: TGTGCCAGCAGCCGGGAAGGCGAGCAGTACTTC.

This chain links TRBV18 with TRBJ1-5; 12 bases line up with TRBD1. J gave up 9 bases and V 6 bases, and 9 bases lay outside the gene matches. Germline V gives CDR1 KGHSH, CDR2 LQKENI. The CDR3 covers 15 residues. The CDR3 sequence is CASSLQGQGALPQHF. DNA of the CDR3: TGTGCCAGCTCGCTACAGGGACAGGGGGCTTTGCCCCAGCATTTT.

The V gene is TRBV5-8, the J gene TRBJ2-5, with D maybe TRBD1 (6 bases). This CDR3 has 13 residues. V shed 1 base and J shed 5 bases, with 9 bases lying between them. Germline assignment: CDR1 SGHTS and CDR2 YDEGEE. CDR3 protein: CASSLTGSETQYF. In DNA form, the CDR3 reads TGTGCCAGCAGCTTGACAGGGTCGGAGACCCAGTACTTC.

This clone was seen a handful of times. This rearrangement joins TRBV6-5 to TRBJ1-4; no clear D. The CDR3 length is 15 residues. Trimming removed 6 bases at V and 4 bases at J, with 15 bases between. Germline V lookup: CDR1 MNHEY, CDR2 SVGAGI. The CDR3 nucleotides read TGTGCCAGCAGCGACGGGATGGGGAATAATGAAAAACTGTTTTTT. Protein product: CASSDGMGNNEKLFF.

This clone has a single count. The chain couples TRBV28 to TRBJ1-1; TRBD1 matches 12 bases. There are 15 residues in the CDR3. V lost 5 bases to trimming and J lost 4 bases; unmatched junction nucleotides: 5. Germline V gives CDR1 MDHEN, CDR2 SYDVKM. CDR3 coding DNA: TGTGCCAGCAGTCCCCGGGACAGGGGGCTCACTGAAGCTTTCTTT. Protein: CASSPRDRGLTEAFF.

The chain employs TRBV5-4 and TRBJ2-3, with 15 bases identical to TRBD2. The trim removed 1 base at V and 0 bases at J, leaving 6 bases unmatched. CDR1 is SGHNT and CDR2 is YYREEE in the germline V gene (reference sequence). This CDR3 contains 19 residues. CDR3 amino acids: CASSLIRTSGRDSTDTQYF. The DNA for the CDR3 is TGTGCCAGCAGCTTGATCAGGACTAGCGGGAGGGATAGCACAGATACGCAGTATTTT.

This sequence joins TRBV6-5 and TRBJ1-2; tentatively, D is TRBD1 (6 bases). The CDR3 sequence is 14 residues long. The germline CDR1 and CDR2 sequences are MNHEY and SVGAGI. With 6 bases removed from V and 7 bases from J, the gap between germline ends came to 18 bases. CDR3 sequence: CASSQQGGVFGYTF. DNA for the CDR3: TGTGCCAGCAGCCAACAGGGAGGGGTGTTTGGCTACACCTTC.

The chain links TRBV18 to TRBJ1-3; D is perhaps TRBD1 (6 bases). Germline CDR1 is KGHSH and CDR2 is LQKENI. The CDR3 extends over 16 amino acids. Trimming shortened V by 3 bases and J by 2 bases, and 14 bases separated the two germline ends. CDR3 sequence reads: CASSPTGQATGNTIYF. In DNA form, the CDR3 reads TGTGCCAGCTCACCTACAGGGCAGGCTACTGGAAACACCATATATTTT.

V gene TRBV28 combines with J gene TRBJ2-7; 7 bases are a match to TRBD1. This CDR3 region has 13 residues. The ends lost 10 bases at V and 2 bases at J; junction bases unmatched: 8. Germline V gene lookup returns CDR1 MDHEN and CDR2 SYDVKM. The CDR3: CATTGTAPYEQYF. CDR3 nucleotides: TGTGCCACCACCGGGACAGCCCCCTACGAGCAGTACTTC.

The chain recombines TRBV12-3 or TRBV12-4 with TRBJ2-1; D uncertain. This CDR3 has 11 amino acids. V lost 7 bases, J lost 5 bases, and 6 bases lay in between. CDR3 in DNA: TGTGCCAGCAACGGTGACAATGAGCAGTTCTTC. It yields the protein CASNGDNEQFF.

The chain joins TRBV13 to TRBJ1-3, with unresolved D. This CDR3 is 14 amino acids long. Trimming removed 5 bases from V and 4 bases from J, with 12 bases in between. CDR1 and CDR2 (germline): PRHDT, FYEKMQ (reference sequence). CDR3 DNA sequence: TGTGCCAGCAGCCTCAGTGGCGGCGGAAACACCATATATTTT. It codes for CASSLSGGGNTIYF.

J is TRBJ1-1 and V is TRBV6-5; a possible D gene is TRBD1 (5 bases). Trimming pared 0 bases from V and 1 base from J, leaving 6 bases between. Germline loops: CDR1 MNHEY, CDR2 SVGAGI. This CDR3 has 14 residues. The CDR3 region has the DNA TGTGCCAGCAGTTACTCGGACAAGAACACTGAAGCTTTCTTT. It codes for CASSYSDKNTEAFF.

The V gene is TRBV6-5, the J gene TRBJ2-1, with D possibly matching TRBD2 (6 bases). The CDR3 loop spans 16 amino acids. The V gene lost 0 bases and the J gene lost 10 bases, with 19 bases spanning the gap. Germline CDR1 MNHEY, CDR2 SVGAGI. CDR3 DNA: TGTGCCAGCAGTTACTCGGGACTTACGACCAGTGAGGAGCAGTTCTTC. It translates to CASSYSGLTTSEEQFF.

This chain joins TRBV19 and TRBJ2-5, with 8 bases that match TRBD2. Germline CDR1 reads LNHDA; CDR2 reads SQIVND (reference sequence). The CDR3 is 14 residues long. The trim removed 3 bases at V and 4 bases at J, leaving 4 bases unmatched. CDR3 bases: TGTGCCAGTAGTATTACCGGGGGGGGAGAGACCCAGTACTTC. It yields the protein CASSITGGGETQYF.

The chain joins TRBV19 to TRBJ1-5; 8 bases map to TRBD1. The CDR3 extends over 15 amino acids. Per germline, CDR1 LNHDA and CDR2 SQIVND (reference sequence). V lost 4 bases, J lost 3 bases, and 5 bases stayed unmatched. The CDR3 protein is CASSTGGLSNQPQHF. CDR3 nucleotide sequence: TGTGCCAGTAGTACAGGGGGCCTGTCCAATCAGCCCCAGCATTTT.

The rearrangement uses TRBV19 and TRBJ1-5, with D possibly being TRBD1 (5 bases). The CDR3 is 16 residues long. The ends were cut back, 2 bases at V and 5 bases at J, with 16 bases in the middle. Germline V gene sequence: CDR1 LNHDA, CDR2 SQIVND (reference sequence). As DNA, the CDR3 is TGTGCCAGTAGTATATACGGGGCGGGATCGGATCAGCCCCAGCATTTT. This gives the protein CASSIYGAGSDQPQHF.

The CDR3 here is CASFLDRNTGELFF. The CDR3 nucleotides are TGTGCCAGCTTTCTGGACAGGAACACCGGGGAGCTGTTTTTT. The chain employs TRBV6-5 and TRBJ2-2, with a weak D call TRBD1 (6 bases). Deletions cut 8 bases from V and 1 base from J, with 11 bases between. Germline loops: CDR1 MNHEY, CDR2 SVGAGI. The CDR3 totals 14 residues.

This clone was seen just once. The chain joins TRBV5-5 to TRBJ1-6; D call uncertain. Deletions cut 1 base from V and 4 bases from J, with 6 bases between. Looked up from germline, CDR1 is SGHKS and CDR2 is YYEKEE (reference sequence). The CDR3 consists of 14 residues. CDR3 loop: CASSLSTYNSPLHF. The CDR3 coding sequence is TGTGCCAGCAGCTTGAGTACTTATAATTCACCCCTCCACTTT.

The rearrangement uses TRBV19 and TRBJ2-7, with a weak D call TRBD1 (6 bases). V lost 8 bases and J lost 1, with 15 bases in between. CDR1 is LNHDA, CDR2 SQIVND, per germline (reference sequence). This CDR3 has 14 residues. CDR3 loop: CASSSQGSSYEQYF. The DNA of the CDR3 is TGTGCCAGTTCCTCCCAGGGGTCTTCCTACGAGCAGTACTTC.